This TCR beta chain came from a study of T cells in Graves' hyperthyroidism and ophthalmopathy. RNA transcripts provided the source from which TCR beta CDR3 regions were amplified. First-round RT-PCR with HTBI primers amplified the TCR CDR3 region. MiXCR, applied by TCRdb to the multiplex PCR reads, yields one record per CDR3 protein. This table has under 800,000 distinct CDR3 sequences, less than 15% appearing once. On this clonotype itself: Given a much more abundant clone one base away, this may be a read error.

CDR3 size: 13 residues. Germline V CDR1 and CDR2: SGHTA, FQGTGA. Stable Graves' hyperthyroidism meant no ophthalmopathy progression within 18 months. The source is a woman between 18 and 30 years old with Graves' hyperthyroidism. The sequenced sample consisted of blood. This chain joins TRBV7-3 and TRBJ2-7; D is unresolved. The closer fit of TRBJ2-1 to the DNA end suggests the J call may be wrong. CDR3 in amino acids: CASSWASGYEQFF. The CDR3 DNA reads as TGTGCCAGCAGTTGGGCTTCGGGCTACGAGCAGTTCTTC.